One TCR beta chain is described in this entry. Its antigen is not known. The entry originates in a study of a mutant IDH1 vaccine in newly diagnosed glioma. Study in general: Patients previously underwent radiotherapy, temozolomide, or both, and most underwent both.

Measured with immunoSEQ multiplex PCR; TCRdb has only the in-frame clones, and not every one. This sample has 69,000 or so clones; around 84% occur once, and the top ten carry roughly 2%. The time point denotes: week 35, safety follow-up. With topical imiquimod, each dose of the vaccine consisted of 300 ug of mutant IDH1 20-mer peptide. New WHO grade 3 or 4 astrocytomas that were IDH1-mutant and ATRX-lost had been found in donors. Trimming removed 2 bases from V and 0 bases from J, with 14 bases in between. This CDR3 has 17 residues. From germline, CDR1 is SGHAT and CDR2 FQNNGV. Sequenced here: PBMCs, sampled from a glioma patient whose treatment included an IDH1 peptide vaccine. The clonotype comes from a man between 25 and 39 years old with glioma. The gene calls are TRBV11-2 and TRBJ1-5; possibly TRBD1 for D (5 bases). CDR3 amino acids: CASSLRFGGYSNQPQHF. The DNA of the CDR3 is TGTGCCAGCAGCTTACGATTTGGGGGTTATAGCAATCAGCCCCAGCATTTT.